The 11 T cell receptor beta chains below all came from one sample that was sequenced in a study of blood T cell repertoires in COVID-19. Assay: immunoSEQ multiplex PCR; the TCRdb copy retains only in-frame clones and omits some. The data contain fewer than 250,000 clones, roughly 86% of them singletons. Sequencing was done on a sample of PBMCs or T cells enriched from blood (not recorded which). The receptors shown here come from a woman between 40 and 55 years old in a cohort exposed to, infected with or recovered from COVID-19 (not recorded which).

This chain links TRBV3-1 (or the pseudogene TRBV3-2) with TRBJ2-2, with D unclear. Germline V gene lookup returns CDR1 LGHDT and CDR2 YNNKEL (reference sequence). The CDR3 is 14 amino acids. The V end was cut by 0 bases, the J end by 3 bases, with 5 bases between. The CDR3 coding sequence is TGTGCCAGCAGCCAAGATCCGTACACCGGGGAGCTGTTTTTT. Amino acids: CASSQDPYTGELFF.

The rearrangement links TRBV6-2 or TRBV6-3 to TRBJ2-1; 8 bases agree with TRBD2. Losses at the gene ends were 6 bases for V and 10 bases for J; bases not matched to a gene: 8. Per germline, CDR1 MNHEY and CDR2 SVGEGT. There are 13 residues in the CDR3. CDR3 DNA: TGTGCCAGCAGCCTCCTAGCGGGCGGGGAGCAGTTCTTC. The encoded protein is CASSLLAGGEQFF.

The chain employs TRBV6-5 and TRBJ2-7, with D perhaps TRBD1 (5 bases). Trimming removed 10 bases from V and 8 bases from J, with 15 bases in between. Germline V gene lookup returns CDR1 MNHEY and CDR2 SVGAGI. The CDR3 runs to 11 residues. The CDR3 nucleotides read TGTGCCACGGCTACAGGCACGCAGCAGTACTTC. It encodes CATATGTQQYF.

V usage is TRBV3-1 (or the pseudogene TRBV3-2) and J usage is TRBJ2-3; D is possibly TRBD2 (5 bases). V was shortened by 0 bases and J by 0 bases, with 10 bases between the two germline ends. The CDR3 loop spans 16 amino acids. Germline CDR1 is LGHDT and CDR2 is YNNKEL (reference sequence). The CDR3 DNA follows: TGTGCCAGCAGCCAAGATTGGCGGGCAAGCACAGATACGCAGTATTTT. Translating gives CASSQDWRASTDTQYF.

The chain has TRBV12-3 or TRBV12-4 and TRBJ1-2; D may be TRBD1 (6 bases). V dropped 2 bases and J dropped 8 bases, with 12 bases sitting between them. The CDR3 is 13 amino acids. The CDR3 bases are TGTGCCAGCAGTTTAACAACAGGGTTGGGCTACACCTTC. The encoded protein is CASSLTTGLGYTF.

This sequence joins TRBV14 and TRBJ2-1, with 9 bases lining up with TRBD2. The V segment lost 1 base and the J segment 4 bases; nucleotides outside the gene matches: 2. The CDR3 is 15 amino acids. Germline V gene lookup returns CDR1 SGHDN and CDR2 FVKESK. The CDR3 loop is CASSQAAGGYNEQFF. CDR3 coding DNA: TGTGCCAGCAGCCAAGCAGCGGGGGGTTACAATGAGCAGTTCTTC.

This chain uses TRBV5-1 with TRBJ2-3; 13 nucleotides match TRBD2. The CDR3 has 17 amino acids. The V and J ends lost 5 bases and 4 bases, in that order; junction bases with no gene match: 10. The germline V gene has CDR1 SGHRS and CDR2 YFSETQ. The CDR3 bases are TGCGCCAGCAGGCCTGGACTAGCGGGAGTGGTATCAGATACGCAGTATTTT. This encodes CASRPGLAGVVSDTQYF.

The J gene is TRBJ1-4, the V gene TRBV5-1; no firm D call. V lost 3 bases and J lost 7, with 19 bases in between. CDR1 and CDR2 (germline): SGHRS, YFSETQ. The CDR3 totals 16 residues. The DNA for the CDR3 is TGCGCCAGCAGCTCAGACCCCGGAGGGTCGTCTGAAAAACTGTTTTTT. It codes for CASSSDPGGSSEKLFF.

The rearrangement joins TRBV5-6 to TRBJ1-6; 7 bases line up with TRBD1. The CDR3 loop spans 15 amino acids. The junction had 6 bases not matched to a gene; V was cut back by 0 bases and J by 9 bases. The V gene's germline CDR1 is SGHDT and CDR2 YYEEEE. As DNA, the CDR3 is TGTGCCAGCAGCTTGGGGACAGGCCGGGGTTCACCCCTCCACTTT. Translation: CASSLGTGRGSPLHF.

J is TRBJ2-6 and V is TRBV5-1; D unresolved. Germline V gives CDR1 SGHRS, CDR2 YFSETQ. This CDR3 has 17 amino acids. Trimming left V 2 bases short and J 0 bases short, with 12 bases between. CDR3 amino acids: CASSLGDFPSGANVLTF. As DNA, the CDR3 is TGCGCCAGCAGCTTAGGAGACTTTCCCTCTGGGGCCAACGTCCTGACTTTC. Full variable domain (missing parts from reference TRBV5-1 and TRBJ2-6): KAGVTQTPRYLIKTRGQQVTLSCSPISGHRSVSWYQQTPGQGLQFLFEYFSETQRNKGNFPGRFSGRQFSNSRSEMNVSTLELGDSALYLCASSLGDFPSGANVLTFGAGSRLTVL.

The rearrangement links TRBV2 to TRBJ1-5, with TRBD1 matching 7 bases. The trim removed 2 bases at V and 5 bases at J, leaving 3 bases unmatched. Germline CDR1 SNHLY, CDR2 FYNNEI. The CDR3 is 14 residues long. CDR3 DNA sequence: TGTGCCAGCAGTGAACGGCAGGGGGATCAGCCCCAGCATTTT. This sequence encodes CASSERQGDQPQHF.